This T cell receptor beta chain comes out of a study of T cells in Graves' hyperthyroidism and ophthalmopathy. Whole-study findings and limits: Most clonotypes expanded in thyroid above 0.001 were likewise present in blood.

CDR1 and CDR2 from the germline V gene are GTSNPN and SVGIG (reference sequence). Trimming left V 0 bases short and J 2 bases short, with 11 bases between. The length of the CDR3 is 14 residues. The CDR3 regions of TCR beta were amplified from RNA transcripts. A set of HTBI primers served as the primers for a first-round RT-PCR of the TCR CDR3. TCRdb ran MiXCR on the multiplex PCR reads and lists one entry per CDR3 protein. This sample yields hundreds of thousands of distinct CDR3 sequences, of which over 12% are seen a single time; over 25% belongs to the top ten. This clonotype was recorded many times. Its antigen is still unknown.

Sequenced: blood. This receptor was taken from a man in his fifties or sixties with Graves' ophthalmopathy. The rearrangement uses TRBV30 and TRBJ2-7; D is possibly TRBD1 (7 bases). CDR3 DNA: TGTGCCTGGAGTGTACAGGGGAGGACCTACGAGCAGTACTTC. This sequence encodes CAWSVQGRTYEQYF.